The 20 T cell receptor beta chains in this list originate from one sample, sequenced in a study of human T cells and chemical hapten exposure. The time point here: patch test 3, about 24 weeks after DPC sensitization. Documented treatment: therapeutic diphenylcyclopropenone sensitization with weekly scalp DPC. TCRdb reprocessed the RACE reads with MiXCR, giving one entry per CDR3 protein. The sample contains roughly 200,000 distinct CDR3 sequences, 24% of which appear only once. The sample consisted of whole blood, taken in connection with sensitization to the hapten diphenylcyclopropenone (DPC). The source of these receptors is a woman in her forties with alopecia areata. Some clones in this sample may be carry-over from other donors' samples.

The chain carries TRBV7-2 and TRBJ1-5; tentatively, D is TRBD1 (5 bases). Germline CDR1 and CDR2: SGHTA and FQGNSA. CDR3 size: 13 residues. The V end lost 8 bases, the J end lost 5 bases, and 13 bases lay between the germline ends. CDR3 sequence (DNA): TGTGCCAGCGCCAATAGAGGGGATCAGCCCCAGCATTTT. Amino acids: CASANRGDQPQHF.

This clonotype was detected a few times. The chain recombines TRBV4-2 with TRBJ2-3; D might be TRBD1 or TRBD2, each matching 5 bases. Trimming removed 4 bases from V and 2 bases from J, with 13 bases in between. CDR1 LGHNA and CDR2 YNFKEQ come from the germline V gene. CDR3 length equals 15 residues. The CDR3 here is CASSPEGLDTDTQYF. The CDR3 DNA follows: TGTGCCAGCAGCCCCGAGGGGTTGGACACAGATACGCAGTATTTT.

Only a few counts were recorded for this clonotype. CDR3 sequence (DNA): TGTGCCAGCAGGACGGGAGAGAGGGGGAAGACCCAGTACTTC. Its translation is CASRTGERGKTQYF. This sequence joins TRBV6-5 and TRBJ2-5; D assignment may be TRBD1 or TRBD2 (6 bases each). CDR1 and CDR2 from the germline V gene are MNHEY and SVGAGI. Deletions cut 6 bases from V and 6 bases from J, with 17 bases between. This CDR3 is built from 14 residues.

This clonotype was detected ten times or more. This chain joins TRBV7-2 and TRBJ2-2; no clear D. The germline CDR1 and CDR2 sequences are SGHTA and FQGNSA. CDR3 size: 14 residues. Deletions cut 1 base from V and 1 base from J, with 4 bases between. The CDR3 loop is CASSLDGNTGELFF. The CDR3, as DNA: TGTGCCAGCAGCTTAGACGGGAACACCGGGGAGCTGTTTTTT.

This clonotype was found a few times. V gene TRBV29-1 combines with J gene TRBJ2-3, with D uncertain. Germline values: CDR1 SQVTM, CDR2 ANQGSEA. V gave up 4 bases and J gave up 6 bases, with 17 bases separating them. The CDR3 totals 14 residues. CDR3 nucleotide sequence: TGCAGCGTTGTAGGAACCCGAAGGGCGGATACGCAGTATTTT. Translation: CSVVGTRRADTQYF.

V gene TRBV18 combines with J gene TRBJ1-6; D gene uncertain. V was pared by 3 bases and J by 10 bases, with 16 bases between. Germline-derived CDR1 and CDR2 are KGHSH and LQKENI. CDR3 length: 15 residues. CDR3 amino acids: CASSPGIIFASPLHF. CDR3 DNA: TGTGCCAGCTCACCCGGGATAATATTTGCCTCACCCCTCCACTTT. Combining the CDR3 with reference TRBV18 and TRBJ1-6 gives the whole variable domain NAGVMQNPRHLVRRRGQEARLRCSPMKGHSHVYWYRQLPEEGLKFMVYLQKENIIDESGMPKERFSAEFPKEGPSILRIQQVVRGDSAAYFCASSPGIIFASPLHFGNGTRLTVT.

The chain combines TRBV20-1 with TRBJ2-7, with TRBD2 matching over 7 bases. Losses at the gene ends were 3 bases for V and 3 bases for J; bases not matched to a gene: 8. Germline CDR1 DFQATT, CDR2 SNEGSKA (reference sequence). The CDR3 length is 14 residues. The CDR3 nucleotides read TGCAGTGCTAGTGGGCGGGAGCTCATCTACGAGCAGTACTTC. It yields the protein CSASGRELIYEQYF.

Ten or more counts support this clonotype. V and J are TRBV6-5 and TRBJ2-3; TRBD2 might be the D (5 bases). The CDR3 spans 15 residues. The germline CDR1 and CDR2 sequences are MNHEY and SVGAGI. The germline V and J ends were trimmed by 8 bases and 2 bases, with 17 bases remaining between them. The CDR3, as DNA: TGTGCCAGCCGCTTATCACGGGGATACACAGATACGCAGTATTTT. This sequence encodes CASRLSRGYTDTQYF.

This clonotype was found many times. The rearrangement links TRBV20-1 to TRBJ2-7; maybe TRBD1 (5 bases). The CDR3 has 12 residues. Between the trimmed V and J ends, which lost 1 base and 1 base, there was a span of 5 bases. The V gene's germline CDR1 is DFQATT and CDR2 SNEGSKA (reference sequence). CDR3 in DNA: TGCAGTGCTAGAGGACAGTCCTACGAGCAGTACTTC. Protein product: CSARGQSYEQYF.

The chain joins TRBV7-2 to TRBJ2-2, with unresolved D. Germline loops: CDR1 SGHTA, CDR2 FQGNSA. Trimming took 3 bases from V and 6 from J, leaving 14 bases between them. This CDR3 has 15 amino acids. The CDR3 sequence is CASSFSQAESGELFF. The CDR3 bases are TGTGCCAGCAGCTTTTCCCAGGCGGAATCCGGGGAGCTGTTTTTT.

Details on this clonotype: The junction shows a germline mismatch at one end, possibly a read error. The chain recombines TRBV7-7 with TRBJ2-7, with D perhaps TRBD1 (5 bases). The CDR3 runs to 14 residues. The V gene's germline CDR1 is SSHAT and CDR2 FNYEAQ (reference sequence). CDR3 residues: CASSLNRGSGEQYF. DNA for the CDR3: TGTGCTAGCAGCTTAAATAGGGGTTCGGGCGAGCAGTACTTC. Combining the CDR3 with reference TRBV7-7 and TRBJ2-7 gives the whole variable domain GAGVSQSPRYKVTKRGQDVTLRCDPISSHATLYWYQQALGQGPEFLTYFNYEAQPDKSGLPSDRFSAERPEGSISTLTIQRTEQRDSAMYRCASSLNRGSGEQYFGPGTRLTVT.

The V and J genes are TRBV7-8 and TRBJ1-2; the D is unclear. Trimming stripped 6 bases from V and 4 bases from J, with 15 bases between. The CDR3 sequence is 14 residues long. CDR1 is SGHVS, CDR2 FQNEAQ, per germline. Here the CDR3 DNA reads TGTGCCAGCAGTTACCATGGACGGTCCTATGGCTACACCTTC. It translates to CASSYHGRSYGYTF.

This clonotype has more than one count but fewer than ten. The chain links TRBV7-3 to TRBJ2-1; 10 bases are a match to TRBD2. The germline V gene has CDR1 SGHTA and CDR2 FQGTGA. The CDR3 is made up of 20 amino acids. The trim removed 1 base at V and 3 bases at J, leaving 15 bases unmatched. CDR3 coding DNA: TGTGCCAGCAGCTTAAAAGGGGTTCCTAGCGGGAGTGTCGGCTACAATGAGCAGTTCTTC. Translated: CASSLKGVPSGSVGYNEQFF.

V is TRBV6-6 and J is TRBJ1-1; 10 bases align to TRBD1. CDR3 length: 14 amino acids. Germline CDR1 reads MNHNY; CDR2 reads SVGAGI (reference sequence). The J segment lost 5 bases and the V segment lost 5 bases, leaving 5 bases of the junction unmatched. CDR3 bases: TGTGCCAGCAGTCCCCAGGACAGGGGGACTGAAGCTTTCTTT. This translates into CASSPQDRGTEAFF.

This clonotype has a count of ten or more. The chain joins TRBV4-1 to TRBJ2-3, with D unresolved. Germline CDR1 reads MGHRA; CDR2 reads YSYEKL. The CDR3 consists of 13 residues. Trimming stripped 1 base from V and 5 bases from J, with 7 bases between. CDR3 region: CASSQVTGDTQYF. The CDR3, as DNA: TGCGCCAGCAGCCAAGTAACTGGAGATACGCAGTATTTT.

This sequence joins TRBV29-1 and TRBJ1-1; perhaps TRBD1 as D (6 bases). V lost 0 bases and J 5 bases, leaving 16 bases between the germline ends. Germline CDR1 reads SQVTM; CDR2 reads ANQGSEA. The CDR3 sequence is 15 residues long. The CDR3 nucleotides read TGCAGCGTTGAAGATCTGGACATCACAGGGACTGAAGCTTTCTTT. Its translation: CSVEDLDITGTEAFF.

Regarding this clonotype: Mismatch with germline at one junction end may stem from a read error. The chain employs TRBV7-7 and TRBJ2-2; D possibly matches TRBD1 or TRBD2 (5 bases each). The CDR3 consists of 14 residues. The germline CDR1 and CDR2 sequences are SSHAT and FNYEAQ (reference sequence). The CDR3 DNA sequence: TGTGCTAGCAGCCAGGGACGCTTCACCGGGGAGCTGTTTTTT. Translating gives CASSQGRFTGELFF.

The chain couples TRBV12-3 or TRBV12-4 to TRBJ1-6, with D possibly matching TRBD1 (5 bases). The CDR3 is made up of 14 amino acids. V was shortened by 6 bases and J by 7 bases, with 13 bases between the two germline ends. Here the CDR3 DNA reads TGTGCCAGCAGGTCCGGGACTATCAATTCACCCCTCCACTTT. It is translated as CASRSGTINSPLHF.

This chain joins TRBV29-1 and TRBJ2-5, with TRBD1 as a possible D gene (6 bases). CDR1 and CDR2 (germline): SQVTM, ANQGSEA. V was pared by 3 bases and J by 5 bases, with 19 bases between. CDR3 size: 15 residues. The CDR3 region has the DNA TGCAGCGTTGACGGTGGACAGAGTGATGTGGAGACCCAGTACTTC. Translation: CSVDGGQSDVETQYF.

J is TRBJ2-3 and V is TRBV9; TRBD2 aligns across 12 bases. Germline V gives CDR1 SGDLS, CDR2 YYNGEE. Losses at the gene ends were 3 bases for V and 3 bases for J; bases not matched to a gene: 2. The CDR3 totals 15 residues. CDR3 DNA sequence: TGTGCCAGCAGCGCCGGGACTAGCGGGACAGATACGCAGTATTTT. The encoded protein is CASSAGTSGTDTQYF. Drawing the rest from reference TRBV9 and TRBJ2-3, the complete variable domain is DSGVTQTPKHLITATGQRVTLRCSPRSGDLSVYWYQQSLDQGLQFLIQYYNGEERAKGNILERFSAQQFPDLHSELNLSSLELGDSALYFCASSAGTSGTDTQYFGPGTRLTVL.